The 3 T cell receptor beta chains listed next were all sequenced from one sample in a study of OX40 agonist ivuxolimab in advanced cancers. Clones were read by immunoSEQ multiplex PCR, and TCRdb kept only the in-frame ones, dropping some. The profile covers about 80,000 clones, with 87% appearing a single time and about 5.9% taken by the ten largest. The sequencing used CD4+ or CD8+ T cells sorted from blood, collected in a trial of the OX40 agonist ivuxolimab. The receptors were gathered from an adult with an advanced solid tumor such as melanoma, head and neck, liver or kidney cancer.

The V and J genes are TRBV5-1 and TRBJ1-1; a possible D gene is TRBD1 (5 bases). The germline V gene encodes CDR1 SGHRS and CDR2 YFSETQ. The CDR3 consists of 15 residues. Trimming stripped 4 bases from V and 2 bases from J, with 15 bases between. The CDR3, as DNA: TGCGCCAGCAGCCCGCAGGTACAGGCCAACACTGAAGCTTTCTTT. Translation: CASSPQVQANTEAFF. Together with reference TRBV5-1 and TRBJ1-1, the CDR3 gives the full variable domain: KAGVTQTPRYLIKTRGQQVTLSCSPISGHRSVSWYQQTPGQGLQFLFEYFSETQRNKGNFPGRFSGRQFSNSRSEMNVSTLELGDSALYLCASSPQVQANTEAFFGQGTRLTVV.

The CDR3 bases are TGCGCCAGCAGCTTGGAAACGCTAGCGGGGGGCTTTAGGGATGAGCAGTTCTTC. Protein sequence: CASSLETLAGGFRDEQFF. V usage is TRBV5-1 and J usage is TRBJ2-1; TRBD2 aligns across 11 bases. The CDR3 is 18 amino acids. In germline, CDR1 is SGHRS, CDR2 YFSETQ. Losses at the gene ends were 0 bases for V and 8 bases for J; bases not matched to a gene: 13.

The chain carries TRBV9 and TRBJ1-3, with D tentatively TRBD1 (5 bases). Trimming removed 0 bases from V and 4 bases from J, with 11 bases in between. Germline lookup yields CDR1 SGDLS and CDR2 YYNGEE. The CDR3 extends over 15 amino acids. The CDR3 is CASSVGGREGNTIYF. The CDR3 DNA reads TGTGCCAGCAGCGTAGGTGGCAGGGAGGGAAACACCATATATTTT.